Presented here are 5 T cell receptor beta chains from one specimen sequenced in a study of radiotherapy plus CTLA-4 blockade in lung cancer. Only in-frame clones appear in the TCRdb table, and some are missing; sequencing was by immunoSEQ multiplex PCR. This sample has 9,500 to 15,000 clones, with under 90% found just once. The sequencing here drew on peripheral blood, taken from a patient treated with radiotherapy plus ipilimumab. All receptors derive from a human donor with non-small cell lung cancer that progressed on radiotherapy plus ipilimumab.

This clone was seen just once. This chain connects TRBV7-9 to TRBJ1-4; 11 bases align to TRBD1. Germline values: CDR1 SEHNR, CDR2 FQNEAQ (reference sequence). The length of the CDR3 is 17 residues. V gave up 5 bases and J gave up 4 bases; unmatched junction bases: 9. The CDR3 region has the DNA TGTGCCAGCAGCCTGGGACAGGGGGAGGGAGTTAATGAAAAACTGTTTTTT. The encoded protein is CASSLGQGEGVNEKLFF. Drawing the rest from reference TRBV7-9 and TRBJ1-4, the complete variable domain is DTGVSQNPRHKITKRGQNVTFRCDPISEHNRLYWYRQTLGQGPEFLTYFQNEAQLEKSRLLSDRFSAERPKGSFSTLEIQRTEQGDSAMYLCASSLGQGEGVNEKLFFGSGTQLSVL.

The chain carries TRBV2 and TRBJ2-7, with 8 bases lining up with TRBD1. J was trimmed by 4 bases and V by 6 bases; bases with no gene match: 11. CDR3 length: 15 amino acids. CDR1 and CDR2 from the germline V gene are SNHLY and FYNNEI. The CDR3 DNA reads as TGTGCCAGCAGACCCTCCGGGACAGGTATATACGAGCAGTACTTC. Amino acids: CASRPSGTGIYEQYF.

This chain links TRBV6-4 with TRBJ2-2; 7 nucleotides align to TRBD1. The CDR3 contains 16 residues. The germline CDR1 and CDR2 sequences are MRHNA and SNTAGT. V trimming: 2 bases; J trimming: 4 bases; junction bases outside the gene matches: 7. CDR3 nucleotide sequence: TGTGCCAGCAGTGACGGGTTGGCAGGGGGCACCGGGGAGCTGTTTTTT. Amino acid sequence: CASSDGLAGGTGELFF.

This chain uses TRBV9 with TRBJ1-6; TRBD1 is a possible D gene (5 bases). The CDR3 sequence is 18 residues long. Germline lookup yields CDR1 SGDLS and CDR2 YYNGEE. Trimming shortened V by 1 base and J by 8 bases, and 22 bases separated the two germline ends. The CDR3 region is CASSVSPGTPVGHSPLHF. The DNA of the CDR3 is TGTGCCAGCAGCGTATCCCCGGGGACTCCAGTGGGCCATTCACCCCTCCACTTT.

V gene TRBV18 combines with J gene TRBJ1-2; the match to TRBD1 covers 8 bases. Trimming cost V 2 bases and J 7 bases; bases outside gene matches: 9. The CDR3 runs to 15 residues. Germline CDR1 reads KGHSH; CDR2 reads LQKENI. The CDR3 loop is CASSPEYRGSGGYTF. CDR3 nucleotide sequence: TGTGCCAGCTCACCAGAATACAGGGGGTCTGGTGGCTACACCTTC. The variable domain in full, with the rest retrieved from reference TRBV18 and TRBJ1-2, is NAGVMQNPRHLVRRRGQEARLRCSPMKGHSHVYWYRQLPEEGLKFMVYLQKENIIDESGMPKERFSAEFPKEGPSILRIQQVVRGDSAAYFCASSPEYRGSGGYTFGSGTRLTVV.